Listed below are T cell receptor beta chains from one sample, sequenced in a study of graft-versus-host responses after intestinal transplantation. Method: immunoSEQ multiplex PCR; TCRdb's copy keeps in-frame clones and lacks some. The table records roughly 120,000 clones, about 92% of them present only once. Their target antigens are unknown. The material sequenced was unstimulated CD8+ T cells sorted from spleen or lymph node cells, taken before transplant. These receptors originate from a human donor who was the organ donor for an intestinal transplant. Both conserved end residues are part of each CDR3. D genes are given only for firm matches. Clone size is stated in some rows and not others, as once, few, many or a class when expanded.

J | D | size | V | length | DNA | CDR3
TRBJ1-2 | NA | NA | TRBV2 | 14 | TGTGCCAGCCTAGGACGTTATACAAACTATGGCTACACCTTC | CASLGRYTNYGYTF
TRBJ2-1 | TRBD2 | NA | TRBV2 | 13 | TGTGCCAGCACTAGCGGGAGGGATGATGAGCAGTTCTTC | CASTSGRDDEQFF
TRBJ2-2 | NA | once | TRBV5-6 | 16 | TGTGCCAGCAGCTTGGGTCCGGGGGCGAACACCGGGGAGCTGTTTTTT | CASSLGPGANTGELFF
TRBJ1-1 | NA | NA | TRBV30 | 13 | TGTGCCTGGGAGGACAGCTTGAACACTGAAGCTTTCTTT | CAWEDSLNTEAFF
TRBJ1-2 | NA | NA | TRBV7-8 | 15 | TGTGCCAGCAGCTCAAAAGCCCCGGGGGCGGGTGGCTACACCTTC | CASSSKAPGAGGYTF
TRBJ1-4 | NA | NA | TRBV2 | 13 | TGTGCCAGCAGGGGACATCTGAATGAAAAACTGTTTTTT | CASRGHLNEKLFF
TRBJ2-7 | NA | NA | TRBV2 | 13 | TGTGCCAGCAGTGAACCAGACTCCTACGAGCAGTACTTC | CASSEPDSYEQYF
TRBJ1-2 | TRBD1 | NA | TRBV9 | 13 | TGTGCCAGCAGCGCAGGGGGCAACTATGGCTACACCTTC | CASSAGGNYGYTF
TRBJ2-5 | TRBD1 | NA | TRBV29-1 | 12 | TGCAGCGTCCGACAGGGAATGCAGACCCAGTACTTC | CSVRQGMQTQYF
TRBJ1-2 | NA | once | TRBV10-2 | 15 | TGCGCCAGCAGTGAGTCGCCTCGCAGACCCTATGGCTACACCTTC | CASSESPRRPYGYTF
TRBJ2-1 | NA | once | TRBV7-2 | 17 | TGTGCCAGCAGCTTAGTGAGTAGCGGAAGCTCCTACAATGAGCAGTTCTTC | CASSLVSSGSSYNEQFF
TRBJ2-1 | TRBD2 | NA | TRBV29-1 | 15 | TGCAGCGTTGAAGATGTCCTAGCGGGAACTAATGAGCAGTTCTTC | CSVEDVLAGTNEQFF
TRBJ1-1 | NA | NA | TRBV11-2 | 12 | TGTGCCAGCAGCCGGGACATAGATGAAGCTTTCTTT | CASSRDIDEAFF
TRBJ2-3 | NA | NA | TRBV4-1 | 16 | TGCGCCAGCAGCCAAGGCCTACAGGTCAGCACAGATACGCAGTATTTT | CASSQGLQVSTDTQYF
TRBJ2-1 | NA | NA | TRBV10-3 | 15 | TGTGCCATCAGTTCCCGGGATCCCATTTACAATGAGCAGTTCTTC | CAISSRDPIYNEQFF
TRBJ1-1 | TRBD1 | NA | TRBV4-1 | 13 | TGCGCCAGCAGGAGACAGGGGAACACTGAAGCTTTCTTT | CASRRQGNTEAFF
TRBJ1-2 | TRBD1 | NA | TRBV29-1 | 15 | TGCAGCGTTGCGTTGCGGGACAGGCTAAACTATGGCTACACCTTC | CSVALRDRLNYGYTF
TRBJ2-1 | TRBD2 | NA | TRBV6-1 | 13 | TGTGCCAGCAGTGATTTAGCGGGAAATGAGCAGTTCTTC | CASSDLAGNEQFF
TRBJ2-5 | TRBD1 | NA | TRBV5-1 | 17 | TGCGCCAGCAGCTTCATTCCCGAGGCAGGACCCCAGGGGGACCAGTACTTC | CASSFIPEAGPQGDQYF
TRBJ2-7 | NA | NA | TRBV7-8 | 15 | TGTGCCAGCAGCCCCAAACCGGGACTTGCTTACGAGCAGTACTTC | CASSPKPGLAYEQYF
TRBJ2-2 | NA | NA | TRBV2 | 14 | TGTGCCAGCAGTGCCCGGACAGAGAGAGGGGAGCTGTTTTTT | CASSARTERGELFF
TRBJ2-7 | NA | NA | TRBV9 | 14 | TGTGCCAGCAGCGTAGGGGGTAGCCGGTACGAGCAGTACTTC | CASSVGGSRYEQYF
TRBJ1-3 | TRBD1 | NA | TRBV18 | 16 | TGTGCCAGCTCACGCGACGGGACAGGGGCTGGAAACACCATATATTTT | CASSRDGTGAGNTIYF
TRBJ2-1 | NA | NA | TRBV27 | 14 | TGTGCCAGCAGTTTCCTGAGCTCCTACAATGAGCAGTTCTTC | CASSFLSSYNEQFF
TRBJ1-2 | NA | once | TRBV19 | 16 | TGTGCCAGTAGTACCCGTGAGGGTAGAGCTAACTATGGCTACACCTTC | CASSTREGRANYGYTF
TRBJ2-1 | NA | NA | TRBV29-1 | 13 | TGCAGCGTTTCTGGACCGGTCGGGAATGAGCAGTTCTTC | CSVSGPVGNEQFF
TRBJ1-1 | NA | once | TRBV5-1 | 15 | TGCGCCAGCAGTAGTTCGTATTCGATGAACACTGAAGCTTTCTTT | CASSSSYSMNTEAFF
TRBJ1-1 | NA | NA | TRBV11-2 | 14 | TGTGCCAGCAGCTCAAGGGGGGCAGACACTGAAGCTTTCTTT | CASSSRGADTEAFF
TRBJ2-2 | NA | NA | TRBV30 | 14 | TGTGCCTGGAGTGTTCTTGTGAACACCGGGGAGCTGTTTTTT | CAWSVLVNTGELFF
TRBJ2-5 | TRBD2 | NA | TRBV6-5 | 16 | TGTGCCAGCAGTTACGAGGTAGCGGGGAGGTGGGAGACCCAGTACTTC | CASSYEVAGRWETQYF
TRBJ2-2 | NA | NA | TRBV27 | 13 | TGTGCCAGCACCTTAGGGGGACGCGGGGAGCTGTTTTTT | CASTLGGRGELFF
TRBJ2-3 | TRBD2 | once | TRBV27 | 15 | TGTGCCAGCAGTTTTACTAGCGGGAGACCAGATACGCAGTATTTT | CASSFTSGRPDTQYF
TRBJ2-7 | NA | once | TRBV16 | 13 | TGTGCCAGCAGCGACGGGGCCATTTACGAGCAGTACTTC | CASSDGAIYEQYF
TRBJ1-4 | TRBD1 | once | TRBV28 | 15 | TGTGCCAGCAGTCCCACAGGGGGATCTAATGAAAAACTGTTTTTT | CASSPTGGSNEKLFF
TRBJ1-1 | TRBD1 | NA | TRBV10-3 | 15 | TGTGCCATCAGTGCGGGCACAGGGGGCGACACTGAAGCTTTCTTT | CAISAGTGGDTEAFF
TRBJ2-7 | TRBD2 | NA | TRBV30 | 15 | TGTGCCTTCAGGACTAGCACGAAGTTTCCCCACGAGCAGTACTTC | CAFRTSTKFPHEQYF
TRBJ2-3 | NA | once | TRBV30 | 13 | TGTGCCTGGAGTACAGTGGGGACAGATACGCAGTATTTT | CAWSTVGTDTQYF
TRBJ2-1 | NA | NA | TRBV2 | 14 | TGTGCCAGCAGAGGGACTGCCTCCTACAATGAGCAGTTCTTC | CASRGTASYNEQFF
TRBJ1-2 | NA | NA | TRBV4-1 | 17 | TGCGCCAGCAGCCAAGACGTTTTGAATATCGGGCACTATGGCTACACCTTC | CASSQDVLNIGHYGYTF
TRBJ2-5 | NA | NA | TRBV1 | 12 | TGCACCAGCGGGGAGTGGCAAGAGACCCAGTACTTC | CTSGEWQETQYF
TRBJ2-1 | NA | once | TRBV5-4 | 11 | TGTGCCAGCAGCTCCGGCAATGAGCAGTTCTTC | CASSSGNEQFF
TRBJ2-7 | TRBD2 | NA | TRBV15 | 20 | TGTGCCACCAGCAGGGCCGGGACTCTAGGACTAGCTGCTGATGTGTGCGAGCAGTACTTC | CATSRAGTLGLAADVCEQYF
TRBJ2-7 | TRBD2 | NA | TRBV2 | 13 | TGTGCCAGCAGTGATGGTCTAGCGGCCGAGCAGTACTTC | CASSDGLAAEQYF
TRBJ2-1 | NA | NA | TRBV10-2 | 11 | TGCGCCAGCAGTTTCGAGGCAGAGCAGTTCTTC | CASSFEAEQFF
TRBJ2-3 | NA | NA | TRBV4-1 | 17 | TGCGCCAGCAGCCCCTCGGAAGCGCACCCTAGCACAGATACGCAGTATTTT | CASSPSEAHPSTDTQYF
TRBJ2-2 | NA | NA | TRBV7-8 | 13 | TGTGCCAGCAGCTTAGCCGGGGGCGGTGAGCTGTTTTTT | CASSLAGGGELFF
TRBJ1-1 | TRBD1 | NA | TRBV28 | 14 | TGTGCCAGCATCGTCAGGGGGACCAACACTGAAGCTTTCTTT | CASIVRGTNTEAFF
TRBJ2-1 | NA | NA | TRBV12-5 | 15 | TGTGCTAGTGTTACCGGGACCTACTCCTACAATGAGCAGTTCTTC | CASVTGTYSYNEQFF
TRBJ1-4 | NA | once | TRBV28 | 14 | TGTGCCAGCAGCTTAGGGGCAGGTACTGAAAAACTGTTTTTT | CASSLGAGTEKLFF
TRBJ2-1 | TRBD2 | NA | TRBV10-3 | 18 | TGTGCCATCAGAGACCTATCACCGGGACTAGCGGGAGACAATGAGCAGTTCTTC | CAIRDLSPGLAGDNEQFF
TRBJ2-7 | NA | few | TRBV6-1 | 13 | TGTGCCAGCAGTGAATCCCCTCCCTACGAGCAGTACTTC | CASSESPPYEQYF
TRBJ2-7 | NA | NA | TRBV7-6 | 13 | TGTGCCAGCAGTACGACCCCGACGGACGAGCAGTACTTC | CASSTTPTDEQYF
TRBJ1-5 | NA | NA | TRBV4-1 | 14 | TGCGCCAGCAGCCAAGAGGAGGGGGTACAGCCCCAGCATTTT | CASSQEEGVQPQHF